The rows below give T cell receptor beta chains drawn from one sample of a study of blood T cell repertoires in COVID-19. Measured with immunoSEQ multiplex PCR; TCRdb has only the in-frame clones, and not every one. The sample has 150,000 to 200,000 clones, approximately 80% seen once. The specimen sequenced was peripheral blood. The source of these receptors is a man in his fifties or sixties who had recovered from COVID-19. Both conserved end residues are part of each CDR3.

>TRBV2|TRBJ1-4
CASRDRLGGNEKLFF
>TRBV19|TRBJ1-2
CASALRETGGYTF
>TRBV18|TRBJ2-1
CASSSLAGGPLDEQFF
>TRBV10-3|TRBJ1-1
CAISESLTVNTEAFF
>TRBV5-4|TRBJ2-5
CASSPIGAGQETQYF
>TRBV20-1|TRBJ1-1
CSASNGVRGMVFF
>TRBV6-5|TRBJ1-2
CASSYSQGTYGYTF
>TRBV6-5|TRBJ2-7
CASAVSGKTYEQYF
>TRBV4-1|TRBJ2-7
CASSHGGGPSYEQYF
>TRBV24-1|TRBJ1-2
CATSVPNYGYTF